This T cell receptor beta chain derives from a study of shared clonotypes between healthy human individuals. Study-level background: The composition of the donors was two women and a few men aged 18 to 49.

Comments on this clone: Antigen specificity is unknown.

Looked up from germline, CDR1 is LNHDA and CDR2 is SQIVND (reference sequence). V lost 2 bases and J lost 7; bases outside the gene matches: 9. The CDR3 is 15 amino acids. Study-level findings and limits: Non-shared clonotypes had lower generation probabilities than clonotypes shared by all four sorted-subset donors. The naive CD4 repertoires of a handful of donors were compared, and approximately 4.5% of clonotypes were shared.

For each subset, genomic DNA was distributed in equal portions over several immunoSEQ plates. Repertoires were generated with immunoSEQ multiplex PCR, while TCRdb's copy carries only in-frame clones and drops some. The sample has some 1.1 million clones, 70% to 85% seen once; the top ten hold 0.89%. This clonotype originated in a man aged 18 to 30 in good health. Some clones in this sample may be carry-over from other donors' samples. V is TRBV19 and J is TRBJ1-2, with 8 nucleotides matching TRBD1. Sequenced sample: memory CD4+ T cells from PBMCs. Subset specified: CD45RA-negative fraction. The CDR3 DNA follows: TGTGCCAGTAGTATATCCAGGGGGCGCAACAGTGGCTACACCTTC. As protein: CASSISRGRNSGYTF.